This section outlines one T cell receptor gamma chain sequence together with its context. Antigen unknown. This entry comes from a study of Vδ1+ human thymocytes. Extracted RNA was reverse transcribed into cDNA. Pooled V-gene forward primers with one constant-region reverse primer generated the CDR3 amplicons by multiplex PCR. TCRdb re-called the multiplex PCR reads via CATT. The table has 35,000 or so gamma-chain clones, around 20% seen once. Alphabeta T cells were depleted, then CD3+ Vdelta1+ Vdelta2- thymocytes were FACS-sorted. Sorted Vdelta1+ thymocytes were about 97% to 99.6% pure. The V segment lost 6 bases and the J segment 10 bases; nucleotides outside the gene matches: 12. The V gene's germline CDR1 is GITISATS and CDR2 ISYDGTV (reference sequence). This CDR3 has 12 residues. Study-wide findings and caveats: Thymic TRG and TRD repertoires appeared highly polyclonal, with Gaussian CDR3 length distributions. Unlike peripheral blood Vdelta1+ controls, thymic delta-chain sequences included roughly 18% Vdelta2 and few Vdelta3.

Material for sequencing was Vdelta1+ gamma-delta thymocytes from the thymus. As to subset: FACS-sorted CD3+ TCRalphabeta- TCRVdelta1+ TCRVdelta2- thymocytes. The origin of this receptor is a girl under two years old who had congenital heart surgery. This chain links TRGV9 with TRGJ1 or TRGJ2. The CDR3 loop reads CALWLRVRKKLF. The DNA for the CDR3 is TGTGCCTTGTGGCTAAGGGTGCGGAAGAAACTCTTT.